The text below deals with one T cell receptor (beta chain). Its antigen is unknown. The CDR3 sequence is 17 residues long. From germline, CDR1 is SGDLS and CDR2 YYNGEE. Trimming removed 3 bases at V and 0 bases at J, with 15 bases between. This sample was taken from a study of pediatric ulcerative colitis. This was a survey-level run. The repertoire was sequenced with immunoSEQ multiplex PCR; TCRdb's copy has only in-frame clones and lacks some. This sample yields 12,000 to 15,000 clones, of which just under 90% are seen a single time; 0.75% to 1% belongs to the top ten. The study's findings and limits: Rectal repertoires separated controls, mild-moderate and acute severe colitis.

J is TRBJ1-4 and V is TRBV9; unclear D gene. Sequenced sample: blood. This clonotype originated in a boy under 18 with moderate ulcerative colitis. Here the CDR3 reads CASSEGPLMATNEKLFF. The CDR3, as DNA: TGTGCCAGCAGCGAAGGGCCCCTCATGGCAACTAATGAAAAACTGTTTTTT.